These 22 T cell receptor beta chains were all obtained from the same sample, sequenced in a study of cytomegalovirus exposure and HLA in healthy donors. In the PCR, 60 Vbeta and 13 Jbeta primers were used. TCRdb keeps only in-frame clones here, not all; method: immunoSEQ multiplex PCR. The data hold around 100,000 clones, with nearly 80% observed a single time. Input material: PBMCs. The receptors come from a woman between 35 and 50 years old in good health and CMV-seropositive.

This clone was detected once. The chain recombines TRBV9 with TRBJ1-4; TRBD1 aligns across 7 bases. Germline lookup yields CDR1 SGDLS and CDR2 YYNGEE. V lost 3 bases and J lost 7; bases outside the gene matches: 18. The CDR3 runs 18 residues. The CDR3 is CASSEQQDRRNFGEKLFF. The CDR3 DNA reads TGTGCCAGCAGCGAGCAACAGGACAGGCGGAACTTTGGTGAAAAACTGTTTTTT. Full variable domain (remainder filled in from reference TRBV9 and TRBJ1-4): DSGVTQTPKHLITATGQRVTLRCSPRSGDLSVYWYQQSLDQGLQFLIQYYNGEERAKGNILERFSAQQFPDLHSELNLSSLELGDSALYFCASSEQQDRRNFGEKLFFGSGTQLSVL.

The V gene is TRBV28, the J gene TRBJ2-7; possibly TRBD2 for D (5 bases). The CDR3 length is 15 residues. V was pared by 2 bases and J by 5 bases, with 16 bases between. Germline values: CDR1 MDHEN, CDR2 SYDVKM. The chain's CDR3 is CASSLLSSERDEQYF. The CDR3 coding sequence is TGTGCCAGCAGTTTACTGAGTAGCGAACGCGACGAGCAGTACTTC. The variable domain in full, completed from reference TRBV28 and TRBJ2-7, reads DVKVTQSSRYLVKRTGEKVFLECVQDMDHENMFWYRQDPGLGLRLIYFSYDVKMKEKGDIPEGYSVSREKKERFSLILESASTNQTSMYLCASSLLSSERDEQYFGPGTRLTVT.

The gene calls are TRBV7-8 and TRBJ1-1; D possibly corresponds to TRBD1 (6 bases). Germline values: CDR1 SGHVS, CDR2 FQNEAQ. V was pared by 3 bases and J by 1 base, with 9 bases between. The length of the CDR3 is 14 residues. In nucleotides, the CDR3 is TGTGCCAGCAGCTTCAGGGGAGAGAACACTGAAGCTTTCTTT. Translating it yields CASSFRGENTEAFF.

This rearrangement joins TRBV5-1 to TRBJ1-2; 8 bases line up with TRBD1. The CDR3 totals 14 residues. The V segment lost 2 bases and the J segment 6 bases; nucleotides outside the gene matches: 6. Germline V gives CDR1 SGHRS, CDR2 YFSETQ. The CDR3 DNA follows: TGCGCCAGCAGCTTCAGCCAGGGGGCGGATGGCTACACCTTC. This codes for CASSFSQGADGYTF. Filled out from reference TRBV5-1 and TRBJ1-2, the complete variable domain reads KAGVTQTPRYLIKTRGQQVTLSCSPISGHRSVSWYQQTPGQGLQFLFEYFSETQRNKGNFPGRFSGRQFSNSRSEMNVSTLELGDSALYLCASSFSQGADGYTFGSGTRLTVV.

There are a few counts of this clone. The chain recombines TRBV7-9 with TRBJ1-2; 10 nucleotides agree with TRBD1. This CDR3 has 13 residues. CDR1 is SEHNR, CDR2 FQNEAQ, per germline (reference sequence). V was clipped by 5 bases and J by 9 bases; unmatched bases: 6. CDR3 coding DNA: TGTGCCAGCAGCACCGGGACAGGGGTGAGCTACACCTTC. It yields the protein CASSTGTGVSYTF.

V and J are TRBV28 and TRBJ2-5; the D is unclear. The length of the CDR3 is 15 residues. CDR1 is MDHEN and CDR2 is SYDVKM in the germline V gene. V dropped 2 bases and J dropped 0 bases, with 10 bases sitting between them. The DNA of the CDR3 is TGTGCCAGCAGTTTAGGCGGCCCGTACCAAGAGACCCAGTACTTC. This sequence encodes CASSLGGPYQETQYF.

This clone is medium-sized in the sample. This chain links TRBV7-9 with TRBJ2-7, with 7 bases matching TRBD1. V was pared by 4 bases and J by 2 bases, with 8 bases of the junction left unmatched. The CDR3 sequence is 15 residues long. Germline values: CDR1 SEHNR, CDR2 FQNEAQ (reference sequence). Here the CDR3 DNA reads TGTGCCAGCAGCTCACTCCGGGACAGTCCCTACGAGCAGTACTTC. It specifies CASSSLRDSPYEQYF.

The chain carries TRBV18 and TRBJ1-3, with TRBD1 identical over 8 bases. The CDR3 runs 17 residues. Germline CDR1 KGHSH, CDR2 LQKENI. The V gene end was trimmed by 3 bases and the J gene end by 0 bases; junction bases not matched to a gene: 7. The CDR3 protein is CASSPMTGADSGNTIYF. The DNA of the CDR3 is TGTGCCAGCTCACCCATGACAGGGGCGGACTCTGGAAACACCATATATTTT.

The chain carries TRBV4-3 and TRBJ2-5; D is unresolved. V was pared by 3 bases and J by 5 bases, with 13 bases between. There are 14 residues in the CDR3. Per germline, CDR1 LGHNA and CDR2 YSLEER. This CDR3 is CASSHPGLSETQYF. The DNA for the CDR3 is TGCGCCAGCAGCCATCCCGGTTTATCCGAGACCCAGTACTTC.

The CDR3 spells CASSVGLADYEQYF. The DNA of the CDR3 is TGTGCCAGCAGCGTAGGCCTAGCGGACTACGAGCAGTACTTC. V usage is TRBV9 and J usage is TRBJ2-5; 7 bases line up with TRBD2. The tail of the sequence fits TRBJ2-7 better, so the J call may be wrong. The CDR3 contains 14 residues. Germline CDR1 and CDR2: SGDLS and YYNGEE.

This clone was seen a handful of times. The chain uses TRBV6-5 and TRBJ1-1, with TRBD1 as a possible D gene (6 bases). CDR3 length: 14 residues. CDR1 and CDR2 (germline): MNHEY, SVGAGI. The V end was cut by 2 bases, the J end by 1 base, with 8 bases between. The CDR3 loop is CASSYGQTNTEAFF. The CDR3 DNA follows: TGTGCCAGCAGTTACGGACAGACGAACACTGAAGCTTTCTTT.

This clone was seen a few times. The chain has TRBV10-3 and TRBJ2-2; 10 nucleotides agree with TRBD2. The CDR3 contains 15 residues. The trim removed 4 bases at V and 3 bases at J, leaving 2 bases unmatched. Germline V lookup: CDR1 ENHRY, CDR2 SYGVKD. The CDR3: CAISASGSDTGELFF. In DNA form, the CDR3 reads TGTGCCATCAGTGCTAGCGGGAGTGACACCGGGGAGCTGTTTTTT.

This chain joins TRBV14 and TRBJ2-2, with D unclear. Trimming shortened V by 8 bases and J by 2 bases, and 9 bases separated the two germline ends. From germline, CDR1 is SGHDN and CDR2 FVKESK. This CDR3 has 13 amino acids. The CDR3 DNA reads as TGTGCCAGCGCTCAGATAAACACCGGGGAGCTGTTTTTT. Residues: CASAQINTGELFF.

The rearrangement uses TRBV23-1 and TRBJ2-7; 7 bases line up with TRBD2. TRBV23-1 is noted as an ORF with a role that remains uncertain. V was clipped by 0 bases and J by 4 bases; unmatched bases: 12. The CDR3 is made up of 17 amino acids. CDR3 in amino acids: CASSQSFGLREWYEQYF. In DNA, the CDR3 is TGCGCCAGCAGTCAATCGTTCGGGTTGCGGGAGTGGTACGAGCAGTACTTC.

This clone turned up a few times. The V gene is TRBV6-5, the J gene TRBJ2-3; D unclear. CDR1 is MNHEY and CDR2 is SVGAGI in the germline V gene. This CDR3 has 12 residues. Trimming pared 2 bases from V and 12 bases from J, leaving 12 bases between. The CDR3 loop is CASSYDRYSQYF. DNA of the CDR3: TGTGCCAGCAGTTACGATAGGTACAGTCAGTATTTT.

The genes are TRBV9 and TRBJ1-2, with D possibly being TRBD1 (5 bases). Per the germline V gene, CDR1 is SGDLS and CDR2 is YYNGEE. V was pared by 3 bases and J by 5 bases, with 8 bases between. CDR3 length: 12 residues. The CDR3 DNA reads TGTGCCAGCAGCGGTAAGGGGTATGGCTACACCTTC. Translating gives CASSGKGYGYTF. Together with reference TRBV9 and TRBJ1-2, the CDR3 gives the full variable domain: DSGVTQTPKHLITATGQRVTLRCSPRSGDLSVYWYQQSLDQGLQFLIQYYNGEERAKGNILERFSAQQFPDLHSELNLSSLELGDSALYFCASSGKGYGYTFGSGTRLTVV.

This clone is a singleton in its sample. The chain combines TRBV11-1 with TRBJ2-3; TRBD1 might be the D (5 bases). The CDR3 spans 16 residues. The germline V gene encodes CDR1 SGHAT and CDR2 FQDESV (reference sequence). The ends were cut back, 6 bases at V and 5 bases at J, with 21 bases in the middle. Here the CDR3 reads CASSYSRALNGDTQYF. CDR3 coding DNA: TGTGCCAGCAGTTATAGCAGGGCCCTTAATGGAGATACGCAGTATTTT.

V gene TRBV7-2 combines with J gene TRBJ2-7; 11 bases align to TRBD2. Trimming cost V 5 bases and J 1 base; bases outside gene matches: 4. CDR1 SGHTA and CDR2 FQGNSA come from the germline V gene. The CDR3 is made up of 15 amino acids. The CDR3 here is CASSTVAGGSYEQYF. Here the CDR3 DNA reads TGTGCCAGCAGCACCGTAGCGGGAGGGTCCTACGAGCAGTACTTC.

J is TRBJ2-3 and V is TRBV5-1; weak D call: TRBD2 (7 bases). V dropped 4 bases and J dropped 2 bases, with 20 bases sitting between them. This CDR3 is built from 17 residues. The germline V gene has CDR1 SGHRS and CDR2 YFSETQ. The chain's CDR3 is CASSQGTTSAHTDTQYF. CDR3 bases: TGCGCCAGCAGCCAGGGGACCACTAGCGCCCACACAGATACGCAGTATTTT.

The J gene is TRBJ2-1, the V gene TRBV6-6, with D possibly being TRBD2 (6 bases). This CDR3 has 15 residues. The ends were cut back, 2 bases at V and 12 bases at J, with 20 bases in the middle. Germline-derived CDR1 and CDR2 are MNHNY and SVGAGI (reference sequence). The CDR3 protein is CASSYGTPSVEGQFF. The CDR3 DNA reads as TGTGCCAGCAGTTACGGGACTCCTAGCGTCGAGGGGCAGTTCTTC.

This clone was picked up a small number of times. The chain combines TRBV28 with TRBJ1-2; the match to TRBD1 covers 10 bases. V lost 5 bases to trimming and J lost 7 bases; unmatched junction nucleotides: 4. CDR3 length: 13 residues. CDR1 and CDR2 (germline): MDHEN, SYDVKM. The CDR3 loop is CASSQDRGLGYTF. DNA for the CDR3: TGTGCCAGCAGTCAAGACAGGGGGCTTGGCTACACCTTC.

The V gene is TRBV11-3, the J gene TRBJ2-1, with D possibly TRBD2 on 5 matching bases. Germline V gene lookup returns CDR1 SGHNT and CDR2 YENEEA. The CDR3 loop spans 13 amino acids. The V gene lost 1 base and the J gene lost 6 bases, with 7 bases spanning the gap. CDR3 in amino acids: CASSLGTGNEQFF. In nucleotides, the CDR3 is TGTGCCAGCAGCTTAGGGACTGGCAATGAGCAGTTCTTC.